These 20 T cell receptor beta chains originate from one sample sequenced in a study of T cell changes during pregnancy in multiple sclerosis. Produced via immunoSEQ multiplex PCR; TCRdb's table is partial and in-frame only. The sample yields 65,000 to 85,000 clones, over 85% seen once. The sample consisted of peripheral blood, taken in the second trimester of pregnancy. Source of these receptors: a female donor in good health, enrolled as a control in a pregnancy study.

The rearrangement joins TRBV19 to TRBJ1-1; possible D gene TRBD1, 6 bases. Germline values: CDR1 LNHDA, CDR2 SQIVND (reference sequence). The CDR3 extends over 15 amino acids. V dropped 3 bases and J dropped 4 bases, with 15 bases sitting between them. The CDR3 DNA sequence: TGTGCCAGTAGTATTCCGACAGGACAATCCACTGAAGCTTTCTTT. Amino acids: CASSIPTGQSTEAFF. The whole variable domain, remainder taken from reference TRBV19 and TRBJ1-1, is DGGITQSPKYLFRKEGQNVTLSCEQNLNHDAMYWYRQDPGQGLRLIYYSQIVNDFQKGDIAEGYSVSREKKESFPLTVTSAQKNPTAFYLCASSIPTGQSTEAFFGQGTRLTVV.

The CDR3 nucleotides are TGTGCCATCAGTGAAGCGGGAGCGAATTACAATGAGCAGTTCTTC. It is translated as CAISEAGANYNEQFF. The rearrangement joins TRBV10-3 to TRBJ2-1; 8 bases match TRBD2. The V and J ends lost 3 bases and 4 bases, in that order; junction bases with no gene match: 5. Germline V gene data show CDR1 as ENHRY and CDR2 as SYGVKD. The CDR3 sequence is 15 residues long.

This chain connects TRBV9 to TRBJ1-3; 8 nucleotides align to TRBD1. Unmatched junction bases numbered 6, after V lost 3 bases and J lost 4 bases. The germline gives CDR1 SGDLS, CDR2 YYNGEE. The CDR3 totals 15 residues. As DNA, the CDR3 is TGTGCCAGCAGCGCGTCCGACAGGGGAGGAAACACCATATATTTT. This sequence encodes CASSASDRGGNTIYF.

The chain couples TRBV9 to TRBJ2-2; tentative D call: TRBD1 (5 bases). The V and J ends lost 4 bases and 5 bases respectively, with 6 bases between them. This CDR3 contains 12 residues. The germline V gene encodes CDR1 SGDLS and CDR2 YYNGEE. The CDR3 sequence is CASSPGTGELFF. In DNA, the CDR3 is TGTGCCAGCAGCCCAGGGACCGGGGAGCTGTTTTTT.

The V and J genes are TRBV7-9 and TRBJ1-4; D uncertain. The CDR3 is made up of 14 amino acids. Germline lookup yields CDR1 SEHNR and CDR2 FQNEAQ (reference sequence). With 1 base removed from V and 7 bases from J, the gap between germline ends came to 10 bases. The chain's CDR3 is CASSLGRESEKLFF. The CDR3 coding sequence is TGTGCCAGCAGCTTAGGAAGGGAGAGTGAAAAACTGTTTTTT.

The table lists this clone with a count of one. V and J are TRBV28 and TRBJ1-4, with 10 bases aligning to TRBD1. In germline, CDR1 is MDHEN, CDR2 SYDVKM. After removal of 6 bases from V and 7 bases from J, the junction contained 5 bases not matched to a gene. This CDR3 is 14 amino acids long. CDR3 loop: CASSWTGGGEKLFF. The CDR3 DNA is TGTGCCAGCAGCTGGACAGGGGGGGGTGAAAAACTGTTTTTT. Drawing the rest from reference TRBV28 and TRBJ1-4, the complete variable domain is DVKVTQSSRYLVKRTGEKVFLECVQDMDHENMFWYRQDPGLGLRLIYFSYDVKMKEKGDIPEGYSVSREKKERFSLILESASTNQTSMYLCASSWTGGGEKLFFGSGTQLSVL.

The gene calls are TRBV30 and TRBJ1-1, with D possibly being TRBD1 (6 bases). V dropped 6 bases and J dropped 3 bases, with 11 bases sitting between them. The CDR3 length is 12 residues. Germline V lookup: CDR1 GTSNPN, CDR2 SVGIG (reference sequence). In DNA, the CDR3 is TGTGCCTGTTCTGGACAGTACACTGAAGCTTTCTTT. Translating gives CACSGQYTEAFF.

The chain combines TRBV4-1 with TRBJ2-3; tentative D call: TRBD1 (5 bases). Trimming cost V 7 bases and J 2 bases, with 19 bases left between them. Germline CDR1 and CDR2: MGHRA and YSYEKL. This CDR3 contains 16 residues. DNA of the CDR3: TGCGCCAGCATGGGGCAGGCGAGTTTTTCCACAGATACGCAGTATTTT. Protein: CASMGQASFSTDTQYF.

V is TRBV5-1 and J is TRBJ2-1; TRBD2 agrees at 12 bases. From germline, CDR1 is SGHRS and CDR2 YFSETQ. Trimming at V came to 1 base and at J to 8 bases, leaving 16 bases not matched to a gene. The CDR3 has 19 residues. The CDR3 here is CASSLLNRPGLAGNDEQFF. CDR3 nucleotide sequence: TGCGCCAGCAGCTTGCTCAACAGACCGGGACTAGCGGGTAATGATGAGCAGTTCTTC.

Comment on this clone: Germline and junction disagree at one end, which may indicate a read error. The genes are TRBV28 and TRBJ2-7, with 7 bases lining up with TRBD1. Germline CDR1 MDHEN, CDR2 SYDVKM. The CDR3 has 13 residues. CDR3 bases: TGCCCGGCAGAGGACAGGATCTCCTACGAGCAGTACTTC. Its protein product is CPAEDRISYEQYF.

This clone was detected only once. The V gene is TRBV13, the J gene TRBJ1-1; no firm D call. The V end lost 1 base, the J end lost 2 bases, and 11 bases lay between the germline ends. Germline CDR1 is PRHDT and CDR2 is FYEKMQ (reference sequence). The CDR3 runs 15 residues. The DNA of the CDR3 is TGTGCCAGCAGCTTAGCGAGGGAGGGAAACACTGAAGCTTTCTTT. This encodes CASSLAREGNTEAFF.

The gene calls are TRBV4-1 and TRBJ1-6; D ambiguous. The CDR3 loop spans 13 amino acids. Germline values: CDR1 MGHRA, CDR2 YSYEKL. V lost 3 bases and J lost 7, with 7 bases in between. The CDR3 reads CASSQSPNSPLHF. CDR3 sequence (DNA): TGCGCCAGCAGCCAGAGTCCGAATTCACCCCTCCACTTT.

This chain uses TRBV28 with TRBJ2-7, with TRBD2 matching 8 bases. The V and J ends lost 8 bases and 4 bases, in that order; junction bases with no gene match: 13. This CDR3 is 15 amino acids long. The germline gives CDR1 MDHEN, CDR2 SYDVKM. CDR3 DNA sequence: TGTGCCAGCGTATCCATCCTAGCGGGCCGTTACGAGCAGTACTTC. Translating it yields CASVSILAGRYEQYF.

This CDR3 is CASSSGLAVQETQYF. The CDR3 nucleotides are TGTGCCAGCAGTTCCGGACTAGCGGTTCAAGAGACCCAGTACTTC. The chain combines TRBV28 with TRBJ2-5, with 10 bases aligning to TRBD2. CDR1 MDHEN and CDR2 SYDVKM come from the germline V gene. The J segment lost 2 bases and the V segment lost 4 bases, leaving 4 bases of the junction unmatched. This CDR3 is 15 amino acids long.

The chain links TRBV28 to TRBJ1-2, with D unresolved. This CDR3 is 13 amino acids long. Trimming took 7 bases from V and 7 from J, leaving 16 bases between them. CDR1 is MDHEN, CDR2 SYDVKM, per germline. CDR3 sequence (DNA): TGTGCCAGCACTATATCTGGCAGAGGTGGCTACACCTTC. Residues: CASTISGRGGYTF.

V usage is TRBV7-6 and J usage is TRBJ2-3; TRBD2 agrees at 7 bases. There are 13 residues in the CDR3. The V and J ends lost 5 bases and 6 bases, in that order; junction bases with no gene match: 5. The germline V gene has CDR1 SGHVS and CDR2 FNYEAQ. The CDR3 here is CASSGLVIDTQYF. In DNA, the CDR3 is TGTGCCAGCAGCGGACTAGTTATCGATACGCAGTATTTT.

The chain joins TRBV7-9 to TRBJ2-1, with 8 positions matching TRBD2. This CDR3 is built from 16 residues. Germline V CDR1 and CDR2: SEHNR, FQNEAQ (reference sequence). The ends lost 3 bases at V and 0 bases at J; junction bases unmatched: 4. Here the CDR3 DNA reads TGTGCCAGCAGCTTCTTAGCGGGGAGCTCCTACAATGAGCAGTTCTTC. Translating gives CASSFLAGSSYNEQFF.

The rearrangement links TRBV5-1 to TRBJ2-7, with 9 bases lining up with TRBD2. V dropped 0 bases and J dropped 0; count of bases not matched to a gene: 1. The CDR3 runs 15 residues. Germline CDR1 reads SGHRS; CDR2 reads YFSETQ. The CDR3 nucleotides read TGCGCCAGCAGCTTGGTACTAGCGGGCTCCTACGAGCAGTACTTC. Its translation: CASSLVLAGSYEQYF.

The V gene is TRBV10-3, the J gene TRBJ2-5, with TRBD1 matching 7 bases. The CDR3 is 12 residues long. Trimming at V came to 5 bases and at J to 4 bases, leaving 1 base not matched to a gene. Looked up from germline, CDR1 is ENHRY and CDR2 is SYGVKD. In nucleotides, the CDR3 is TGTGCCATCAGTTGGGACAGAGAGACCCAGTACTTC. Its protein is CAISWDRETQYF.

The chain carries TRBV5-6 and TRBJ2-5; D is perhaps TRBD1 (6 bases). Germline V CDR1 and CDR2: SGHDT, YYEEEE. Trimming left V 1 base short and J 7 bases short, with 8 bases between. The CDR3 runs 12 residues. CDR3 region: CASSLSGATQYF. The CDR3 DNA follows: TGTGCCAGCAGCTTGTCAGGGGCGACCCAGTACTTC. The full variable domain, with the rest looked up from reference TRBV5-6 and TRBJ2-5, is DAGVTQSPTHLIKTRGQQVTLRCSPKSGHDTVSWYQQALGQGPQFIFQYYEEEERQRGNFPDRFSGHQFPNYSSELNVNALLLGDSALYLCASSLSGATQYFGPGTRLLVL.